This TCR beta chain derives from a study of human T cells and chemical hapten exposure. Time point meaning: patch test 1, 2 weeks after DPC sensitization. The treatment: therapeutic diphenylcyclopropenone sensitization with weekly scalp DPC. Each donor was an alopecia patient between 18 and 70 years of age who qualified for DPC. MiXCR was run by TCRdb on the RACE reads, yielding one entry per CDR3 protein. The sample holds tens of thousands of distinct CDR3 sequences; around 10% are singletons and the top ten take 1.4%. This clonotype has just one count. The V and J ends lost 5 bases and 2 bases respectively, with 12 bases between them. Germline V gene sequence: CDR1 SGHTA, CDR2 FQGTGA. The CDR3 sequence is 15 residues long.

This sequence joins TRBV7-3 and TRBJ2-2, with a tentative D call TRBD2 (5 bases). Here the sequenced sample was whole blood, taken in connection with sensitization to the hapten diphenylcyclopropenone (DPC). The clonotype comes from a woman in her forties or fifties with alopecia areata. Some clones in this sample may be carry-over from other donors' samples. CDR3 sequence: CASSMTIGNTGELFF. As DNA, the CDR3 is TGTGCCAGCAGCATGACTATCGGAAACACCGGGGAGCTGTTTTTT.